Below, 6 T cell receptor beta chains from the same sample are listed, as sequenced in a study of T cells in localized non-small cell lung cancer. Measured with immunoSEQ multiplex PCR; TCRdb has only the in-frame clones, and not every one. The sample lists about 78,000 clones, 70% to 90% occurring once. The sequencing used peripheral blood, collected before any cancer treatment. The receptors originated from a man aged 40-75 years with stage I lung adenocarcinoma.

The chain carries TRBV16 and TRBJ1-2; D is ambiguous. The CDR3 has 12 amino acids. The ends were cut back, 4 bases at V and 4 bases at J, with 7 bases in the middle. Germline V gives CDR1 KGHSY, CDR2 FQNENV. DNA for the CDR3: TGTGCCAGCAGCCCTCTGAGCTATGGCTACACCTTC. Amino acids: CASSPLSYGYTF.

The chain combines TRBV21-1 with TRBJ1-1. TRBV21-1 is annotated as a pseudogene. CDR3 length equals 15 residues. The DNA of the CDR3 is TGTGCCAGCAGCAAAAGGAGGGGCAGAGCCACTGAAGCTTTCTTT. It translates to CASSKRRGRATEAFF.

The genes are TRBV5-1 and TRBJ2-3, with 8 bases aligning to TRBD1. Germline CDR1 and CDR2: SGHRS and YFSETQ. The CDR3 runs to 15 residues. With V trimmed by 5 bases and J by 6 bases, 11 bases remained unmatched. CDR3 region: CASRTTGDRADTQYF. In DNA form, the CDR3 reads TGCGCCAGCAGGACGACAGGGGACCGGGCGGATACGCAGTATTTT.

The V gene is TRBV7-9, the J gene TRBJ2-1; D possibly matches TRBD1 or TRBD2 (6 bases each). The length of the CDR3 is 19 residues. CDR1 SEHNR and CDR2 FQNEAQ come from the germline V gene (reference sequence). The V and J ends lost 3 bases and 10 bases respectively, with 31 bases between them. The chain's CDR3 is CASSFRPGASVRERGEQFF. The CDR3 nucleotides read TGTGCCAGCAGCTTTAGGCCGGGGGCTAGCGTTCGAGAAAGAGGCGAGCAGTTCTTC.

In nucleotides, the CDR3 is TGTGCCAGCAGTGGACTCCAGGGGGCGGGTTTGAACGAGCAGTACTTC. This encodes CASSGLQGAGLNEQYF. This sequence joins TRBV6-1 and TRBJ2-7, with 8 nucleotides matching TRBD1. The CDR3 sequence is 16 residues long. The V segment lost 4 bases and the J segment 5 bases; nucleotides outside the gene matches: 13. Per the germline V gene, CDR1 is MNHNS and CDR2 is SASEGT.

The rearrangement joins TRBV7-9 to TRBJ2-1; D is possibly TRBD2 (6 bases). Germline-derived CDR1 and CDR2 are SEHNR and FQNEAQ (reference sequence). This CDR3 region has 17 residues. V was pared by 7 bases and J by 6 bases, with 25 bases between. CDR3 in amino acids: CASTLRGGDISGNEQFF. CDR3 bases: TGTGCCAGCACCTTGCGGGGTGGGGATATTTCGGGCAATGAGCAGTTCTTC.